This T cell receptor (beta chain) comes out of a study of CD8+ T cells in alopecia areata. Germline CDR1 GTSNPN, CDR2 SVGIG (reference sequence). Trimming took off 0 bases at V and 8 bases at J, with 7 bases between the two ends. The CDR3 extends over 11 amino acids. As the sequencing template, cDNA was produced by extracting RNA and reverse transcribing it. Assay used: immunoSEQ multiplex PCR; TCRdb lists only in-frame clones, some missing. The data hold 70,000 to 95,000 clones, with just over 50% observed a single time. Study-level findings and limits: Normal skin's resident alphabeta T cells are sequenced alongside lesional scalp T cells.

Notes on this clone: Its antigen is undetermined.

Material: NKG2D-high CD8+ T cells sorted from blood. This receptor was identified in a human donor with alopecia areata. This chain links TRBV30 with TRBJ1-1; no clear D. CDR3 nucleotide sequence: TGTGCCTGGAGTGTCGGGGTAGAAGCTTTCTTT. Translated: CAWSVGVEAFF.